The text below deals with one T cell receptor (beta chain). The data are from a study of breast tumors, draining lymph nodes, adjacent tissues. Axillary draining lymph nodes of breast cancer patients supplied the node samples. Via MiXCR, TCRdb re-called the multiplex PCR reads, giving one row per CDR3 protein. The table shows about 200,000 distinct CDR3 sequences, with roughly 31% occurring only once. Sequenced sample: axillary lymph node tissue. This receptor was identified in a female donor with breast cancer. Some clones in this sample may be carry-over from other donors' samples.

This chain's CDR3 is CASSRFGQGGGKQGPRGELFF. CDR3 in DNA: TGCGCCAGCAGCCGATTTGGACAGGGGGGAGGTAAACAGGGCCCCCGCGGGGAGCTGTTTTTT. The chain uses TRBV4-1 and TRBJ2-2; 10 bases match TRBD1. Unmatched junction bases numbered 24, after V lost 4 bases and J lost 7 bases. The CDR3 runs to 21 residues. The germline CDR1 and CDR2 sequences are MGHRA and YSYEKL.